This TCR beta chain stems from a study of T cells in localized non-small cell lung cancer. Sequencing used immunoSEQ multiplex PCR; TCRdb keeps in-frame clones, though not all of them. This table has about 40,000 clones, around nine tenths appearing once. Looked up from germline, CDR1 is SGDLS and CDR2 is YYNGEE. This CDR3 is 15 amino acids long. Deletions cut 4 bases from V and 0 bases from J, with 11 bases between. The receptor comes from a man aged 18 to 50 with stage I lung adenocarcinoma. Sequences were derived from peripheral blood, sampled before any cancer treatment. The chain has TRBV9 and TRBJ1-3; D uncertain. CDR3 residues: CASSPQGASGNTIYF. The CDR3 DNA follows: TGTGCCAGCAGCCCACAAGGAGCCTCTGGAAACACCATATATTTT.